A single sample gave rise to the 27 T cell receptor beta chains below, sequenced in a study of early T cells in non-severe SARS-CoV-2 infection. TCRdb fed the 5' RACE reads into MiXCR, producing one record per CDR3 protein. The sample has 56,000 or so distinct CDR3 sequences, more than 12% seen once. Sample: whole blood, taken at baseline. These receptors all come from an adult who was a healthcare worker with PCR-confirmed SARS-CoV-2 infection or an uninfected control (not recorded which).

This clonotype has just a few counts. This chain connects TRBV4-2 to TRBJ2-7, with D maybe TRBD2 (5 bases). The germline gives CDR1 LGHNA, CDR2 YNFKEQ. The CDR3 loop spans 19 amino acids. V gave up 1 base and J gave up 0 bases, with 22 bases separating them. The CDR3 reads CASSQGIQEAAQVSYEQYF. The CDR3 DNA is TGTGCCAGCAGCCAAGGGATTCAGGAAGCGGCCCAGGTCTCCTACGAGCAGTACTTC.

This clonotype was found once. The chain uses TRBV18 and TRBJ2-7; D call uncertain. The V end was cut by 3 bases, the J end by 4 bases, with 10 bases between. The CDR3 is 13 residues long. Germline CDR1 reads KGHSH; CDR2 reads LQKENI. The CDR3, as DNA: TGTGCCAGCTCACCCCCCGGACGGTACGAGCAGTACTTC. Translated, it gives CASSPPGRYEQYF.

V and J are TRBV14 and TRBJ1-6, with TRBD1 as a possible D gene (6 bases). The CDR3 runs to 13 residues. CDR1 SGHDN and CDR2 FVKESK come from the germline V gene. The V end lost 8 bases, the J end lost 7 bases, and 12 bases lay between the germline ends. The CDR3 DNA is TGTGCCAGCCAGACAGGCGCGAATTCACCCCTCCACTTT. Translation gives CASQTGANSPLHF.

This clonotype was observed many times. The chain employs TRBV5-1 and TRBJ2-3; 11 bases match TRBD2. Germline V gene data show CDR1 as SGHRS and CDR2 as YFSETQ. The CDR3 runs to 19 residues. With 2 bases clipped from V and 0 bases from J, the junction kept 11 bases outside the gene matches. The CDR3 sequence: CASSFSGTSGDTSTDTQYF. For the CDR3, the DNA is TGCGCCAGCAGCTTTTCCGGGACTAGCGGTGATACTAGCACAGATACGCAGTATTTT.

The chain is built from TRBV4-1 and TRBJ2-7; 11 bases are shared with TRBD2. The CDR3 totals 16 residues. Losses at the gene ends were 4 bases for V and 7 bases for J; bases not matched to a gene: 12. Germline assignment: CDR1 MGHRA and CDR2 YSYEKL. The CDR3 protein is CASSPLGASGRREQYF. DNA for the CDR3: TGCGCCAGCAGCCCCCTCGGGGCTAGCGGGAGGAGAGAGCAGTACTTC.

This chain uses TRBV5-1 with TRBJ1-1, with D unclear. The CDR3 is 15 residues long. Germline V gene lookup returns CDR1 SGHRS and CDR2 YFSETQ. Deletions cut 4 bases from V and 0 bases from J, with 13 bases between. This CDR3 is CASSQRAGMNTEAFF. The CDR3 nucleotides are TGCGCCAGCAGCCAACGGGCGGGCATGAACACTGAAGCTTTCTTT.

This clonotype was seen only a few times. Here the CDR3 reads CASSFVAGDEQFF. CDR3 coding DNA: TGTGCCAGCAGCTTCGTAGCGGGAGATGAGCAGTTCTTC. V is TRBV11-2 and J is TRBJ2-1; 9 bases align to TRBD2. Germline-derived CDR1 and CDR2 are SGHAT and FQNNGV. The CDR3 contains 13 residues. J lost 8 bases, V lost 3 bases, and 2 bases had no gene match.

The DNA for the CDR3 is TGTGCCAGCAGCCAACAGGGAGGCTATGGCTACACCTTC. It encodes CASSQQGGYGYTF. The rearrangement joins TRBV3-1 to TRBJ1-2, with D possibly being TRBD1 (5 bases). The CDR3 covers 13 residues. V was pared by 2 bases and J by 4 bases, with 8 bases between. Germline loops: CDR1 LGHDT, CDR2 YNNKEL (reference sequence).

CDR3 sequence: CASSRTGINTGELFF. The DNA for the CDR3 is TGTGCCAGCAGCCGAACAGGGATTAACACCGGGGAGCTGTTTTTT. The chain has TRBV28 and TRBJ2-2, with D possibly TRBD1 on 6 matching bases. Germline V CDR1 and CDR2: MDHEN, SYDVKM. The V gene lost 6 bases and the J gene lost 2 bases, with 13 bases spanning the gap. CDR3 size: 15 residues.

This clonotype was detected many times. The V call is TRBV20-1, the J call TRBJ2-3; 8 nucleotides line up with TRBD2. The germline V gene has CDR1 DFQATT and CDR2 SNEGSKA (reference sequence). The V gene end was trimmed by 3 bases and the J gene end by 9 bases; junction bases not matched to a gene: 11. The length of the CDR3 is 14 residues. The CDR3 protein is CSARGLAGRNTQYF. The CDR3 coding sequence is TGCAGTGCTAGGGGGCTAGCGGGCCGGAACACGCAGTATTTT.

In its sample, this clonotype was seen a few times. This sequence joins TRBV29-1 and TRBJ2-1; no firm D call. V was clipped by 4 bases and J by 9 bases, with 7 bases between them. There are 10 residues in the CDR3. The germline gives CDR1 SQVTM, CDR2 ANQGSEA. CDR3 DNA: TGCAGCGTTGGGTCGGGTGAGCAGTTCTTC. Protein sequence: CSVGSGEQFF.

The gene calls are TRBV7-7 and TRBJ2-7, with D tentatively TRBD1 (5 bases). The germline V gene encodes CDR1 SSHAT and CDR2 FNYEAQ (reference sequence). Trimming took 6 bases from V and 3 from J, leaving 18 bases between them. The CDR3 totals 15 residues. Written as DNA, the CDR3 is TGTGCCAGCAGTCCAGCCTTGGGGCGAGGCTACGAGCAGTACTTC. It codes for CASSPALGRGYEQYF.

J is TRBJ2-3 and V is TRBV12-3 or TRBV12-4; D not certain. The V end lost 2 bases, the J end lost 0 bases, and 9 bases lay between the germline ends. The CDR3 length is 15 residues. In DNA form, the CDR3 reads TGTGCCAGCAGTTTATGGTTCTCTAGCACAGATACGCAGTATTTT. It translates to CASSLWFSSTDTQYF.

This clonotype was counted at least ten times. The chain is built from TRBV12-3 or TRBV12-4 and TRBJ2-2; D remains unclear. Trimming took off 5 bases at V and 1 base at J, with 8 bases between the two ends. The CDR3 runs to 14 residues. The CDR3 bases are TGTGCCAGCAGTCCATACAGGAACACCGGGGAGCTGTTTTTT. Translated, it gives CASSPYRNTGELFF.

At least ten counts were recorded for this clonotype. The CDR3 DNA reads TGCAGTGCTGGGACAGCGACCTACGAGCAGTACTTC. It codes for CSAGTATYEQYF. The chain employs TRBV20-1 and TRBJ2-7; 7 bases match TRBD1. This CDR3 is built from 12 residues. The junction had 3 bases not matched to a gene; V was cut back by 5 bases and J by 2 bases. CDR1 and CDR2 (germline): DFQATT, SNEGSKA (reference sequence).

The J gene is TRBJ2-1, the V gene TRBV5-4; possibly TRBD1 for D (6 bases). This CDR3 has 16 amino acids. The V and J ends lost 4 bases and 5 bases respectively, with 19 bases between them. Looked up from germline, CDR1 is SGHNT and CDR2 is YYREEE (reference sequence). CDR3 loop: CASSLPPRDTHNEQFF. CDR3 nucleotide sequence: TGTGCCAGCAGCCTGCCTCCCCGGGACACACACAATGAGCAGTTCTTC.

This clonotype came up many times. V and J are TRBV12-3 or TRBV12-4 and TRBJ1-2; D is possibly TRBD1 (6 bases). The germline V and J ends were trimmed by 3 bases and 1 base, with 9 bases remaining between them. This CDR3 comprises 14 residues. In nucleotides, the CDR3 is TGTGCCAGCAGTTTTCAGGGGTATAACTATGGCTACACCTTC. Translating gives CASSFQGYNYGYTF.

The chain recombines TRBV29-1 with TRBJ2-6, with a weak D call TRBD2 (5 bases). Germline V gene sequence: CDR1 SQVTM, CDR2 ANQGSEA. V shed 3 bases and J shed 0 bases, with 6 bases lying between them. There are 14 residues in the CDR3. The CDR3 is CSVDGVSGANVLTF. CDR3 coding DNA: TGCAGCGTTGACGGGGTCTCTGGGGCCAACGTCCTGACTTTC.

This chain links TRBV5-1 with TRBJ1-5; D unresolved. V was cut by 0 bases and J by 0 bases, with 7 bases left in between. CDR3 length equals 15 residues. Germline assignment: CDR1 SGHRS and CDR2 YFSETQ. The CDR3 bases are TGCGCCAGCAGCTTGGGGACTCATAGCAATCAGCCCCAGCATTTT. Encoded protein: CASSLGTHSNQPQHF.

The chain has TRBV7-9 and TRBJ2-1, with 9 bases fitting TRBD1. Germline V gene lookup returns CDR1 SEHNR and CDR2 FQNEAQ (reference sequence). The CDR3 has 17 amino acids. V gave up 3 bases and J gave up 2 bases; unmatched junction bases: 8. For the CDR3, the DNA is TGTGCCAGCAGCTTTGGCTGGGACAGGGCCCCCTACAATGAGCAGTTCTTC. Residues: CASSFGWDRAPYNEQFF.

This clonotype has only a few counts. The chain links TRBV2 to TRBJ1-4; no definite D call. Between the trimmed V and J ends, which lost 6 bases and 3 bases, there was a span of 8 bases. The CDR3 runs to 13 residues. Looked up from germline, CDR1 is SNHLY and CDR2 is FYNNEI. The CDR3 loop reads CASRGIANEKLFF. DNA for the CDR3: TGTGCCAGCAGGGGAATAGCTAATGAAAAACTGTTTTTT.

Only a few counts were recorded for this clonotype. The V gene is TRBV6-2 or TRBV6-3, the J gene TRBJ2-7, with no clear D. The CDR3 has 16 amino acids. Between the trimmed V and J ends, which lost 3 bases and 2 bases, there was a span of 17 bases. Germline CDR1 is MNHEY and CDR2 is SVGEGT. The DNA of the CDR3 is TGTGCCAGCAGTTATAGACCTTCGGACCCCACCTACGAGCAGTACTTC. It yields the protein CASSYRPSDPTYEQYF.

Regarding this clonotype: A single base separates this from a much larger clone, so it may be a read error. The V gene is TRBV7-9, the J gene TRBJ1-2; TRBD1 matches 7 bases. The CDR3 is made up of 13 amino acids. CDR1 and CDR2 (germline): SEHNR, FQNEAQ (reference sequence). The V segment lost 6 bases and the J segment 7 bases; nucleotides outside the gene matches: 8. CDR3 coding DNA: TGTGCCAGCAGACAACAGGGGAGGGTTGGCTACACCTTC. The encoded protein is CASRQQGRVGYTF.

V usage is TRBV14 and J usage is TRBJ2-7, with 8 bases fitting TRBD2. Germline CDR1 and CDR2: SGHDN and FVKESK. The junction had 6 bases not matched to a gene; V was cut back by 1 base and J by 4 bases. The CDR3 is made up of 15 amino acids. The CDR3 nucleotides are TGTGCCAGCAGCCAAGGCCTAGCGGGCGGGTACGAGCAGTACTTC. Translation: CASSQGLAGGYEQYF.

This clonotype has only a few counts. The chain recombines TRBV29-1 with TRBJ2-2; 9 nucleotides align to TRBD1. The CDR3 is 14 residues long. Germline CDR1 SQVTM, CDR2 ANQGSEA. The V gene end was trimmed by 3 bases and the J gene end by 1 base; junction bases not matched to a gene: 0. CDR3 loop: CSVEGQGNTGELFF. CDR3 sequence (DNA): TGCAGCGTTGAGGGACAGGGGAACACCGGGGAGCTGTTTTTT.

The chain is built from TRBV4-1 and TRBJ2-4; 12 nucleotides agree with TRBD2. With 1 base clipped from V and 9 bases from J, the junction kept 25 bases outside the gene matches. The V gene's germline CDR1 is MGHRA and CDR2 YSYEKL. The CDR3 extends over 22 amino acids. The CDR3 spells CASSQVPPRLAGDSLARSIQYF. CDR3 DNA: TGCGCCAGCAGCCAAGTCCCTCCTCGACTAGCGGGAGATTCGCTAGCGAGAAGCATTCAGTACTTC.

The CDR3 region is CAWNLGVYTEAFF. In nucleotides, the CDR3 is TGTGCCTGGAACCTAGGGGTCTACACTGAAGCTTTCTTT. The chain employs TRBV30 and TRBJ1-1, with D possibly being TRBD1 (5 bases). The V and J ends lost 4 bases and 3 bases respectively, with 12 bases between them. The CDR3 runs 13 residues. The germline V gene has CDR1 GTSNPN and CDR2 SVGIG (reference sequence).